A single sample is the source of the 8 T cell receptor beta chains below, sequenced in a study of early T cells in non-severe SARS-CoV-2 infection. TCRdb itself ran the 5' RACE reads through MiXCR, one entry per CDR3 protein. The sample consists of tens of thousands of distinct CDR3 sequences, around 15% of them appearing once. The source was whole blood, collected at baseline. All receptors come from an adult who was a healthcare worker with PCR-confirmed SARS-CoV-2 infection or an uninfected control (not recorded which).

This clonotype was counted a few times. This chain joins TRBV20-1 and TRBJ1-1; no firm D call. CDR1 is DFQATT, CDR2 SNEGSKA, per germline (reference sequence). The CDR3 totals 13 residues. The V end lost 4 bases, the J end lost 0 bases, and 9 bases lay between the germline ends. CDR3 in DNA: TGCAGTGCTACCCTTCAACTGAACACTGAAGCTTTCTTT. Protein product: CSATLQLNTEAFF.

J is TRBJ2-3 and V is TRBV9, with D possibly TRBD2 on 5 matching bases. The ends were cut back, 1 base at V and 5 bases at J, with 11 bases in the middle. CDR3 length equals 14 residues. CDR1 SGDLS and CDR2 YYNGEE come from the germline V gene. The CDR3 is CASSVRGSGDTQYF. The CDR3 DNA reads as TGTGCCAGCAGCGTACGAGGGTCGGGAGATACGCAGTATTTT.

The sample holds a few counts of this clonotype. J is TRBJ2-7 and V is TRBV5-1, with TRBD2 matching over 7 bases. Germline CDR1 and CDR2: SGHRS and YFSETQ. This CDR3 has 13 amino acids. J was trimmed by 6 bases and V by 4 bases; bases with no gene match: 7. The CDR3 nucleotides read TGCGCCAGCAGCACGACTAGCCCGATCGAGCAGTACTTC. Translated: CASSTTSPIEQYF.

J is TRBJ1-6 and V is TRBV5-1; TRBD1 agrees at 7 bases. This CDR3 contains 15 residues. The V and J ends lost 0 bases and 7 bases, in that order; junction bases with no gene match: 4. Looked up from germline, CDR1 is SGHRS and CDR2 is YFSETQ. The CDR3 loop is CASSLDGQVNSPLHF. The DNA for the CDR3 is TGCGCCAGCAGCTTGGATGGACAGGTCAATTCACCCCTCCACTTT.

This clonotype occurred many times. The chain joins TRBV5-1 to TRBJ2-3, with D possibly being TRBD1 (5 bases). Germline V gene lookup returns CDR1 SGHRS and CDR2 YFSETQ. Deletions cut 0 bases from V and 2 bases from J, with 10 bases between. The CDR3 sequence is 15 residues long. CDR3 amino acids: CASSLGQTITDTQYF. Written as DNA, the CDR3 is TGCGCCAGCAGCTTGGGACAGACCATCACAGATACGCAGTATTTT.

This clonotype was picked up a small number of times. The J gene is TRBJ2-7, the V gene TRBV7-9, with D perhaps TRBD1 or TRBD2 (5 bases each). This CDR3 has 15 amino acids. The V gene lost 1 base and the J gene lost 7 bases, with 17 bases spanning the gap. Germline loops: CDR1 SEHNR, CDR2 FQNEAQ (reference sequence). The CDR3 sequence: CASSLDRSTTGEQYF. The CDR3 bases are TGTGCCAGCAGCTTAGACAGGAGTACGACGGGGGAGCAGTACTTC.

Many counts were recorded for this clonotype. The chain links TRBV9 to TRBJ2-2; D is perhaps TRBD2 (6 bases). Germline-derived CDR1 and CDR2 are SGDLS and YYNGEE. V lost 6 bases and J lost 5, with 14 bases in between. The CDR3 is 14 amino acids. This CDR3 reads CASTGGLVTGELFF. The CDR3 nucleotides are TGTGCCAGCACCGGGGGTCTAGTTACCGGGGAGCTGTTTTTT.

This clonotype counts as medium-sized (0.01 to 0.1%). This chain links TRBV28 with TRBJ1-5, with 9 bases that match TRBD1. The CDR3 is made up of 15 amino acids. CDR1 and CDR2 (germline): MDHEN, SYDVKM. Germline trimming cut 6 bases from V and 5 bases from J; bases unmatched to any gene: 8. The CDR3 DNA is TGTGCCAGCAGCCGGATGACAGGGGGATATCAGCCCCAGCATTTT. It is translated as CASSRMTGGYQPQHF.